Listed below are T cell receptor beta chains from one sample, sequenced in a study of graft-versus-host responses after intestinal transplantation. Clones were sequenced by immunoSEQ multiplex PCR, and TCRdb holds only the in-frame ones, with some missing. There are 14,000 or so clones in the sample; 87% occur only once, and less than 8% lies in the top ten. Specimen: bone marrow, collected about 120 days after intestinal transplantation. These receptors were obtained from a human patient who received an intestinal transplant, so some T cells may come from the graft donor. Each CDR3 is given with its conserved first and last residue. D genes are given only for firm matches. Rows may omit the clone size; those that give it use once, few, many or a size class.

D gene | J gene | V gene | clone size | CDR3 protein | CDR3 DNA
TRBD1 | TRBJ1-5 | TRBV10-3 | NA | CAISRGQGDGQPQHF | TGTGCCATCAGCCGCGGACAGGGGGATGGTCAGCCCCAGCATTTT
TRBD2 | TRBJ2-5 | TRBV4-2 | NA | CASSLRLAGETQYF | TGTGCCAGCAGCTTGAGACTAGCGGGAGAGACCCAGTACTTC
NA | TRBJ2-7 | TRBV27 | NA | CASSAGSYEQYF | TGTGCCAGCTCGGCGGGATCCTACGAGCAGTACTTC
NA | TRBJ1-2 | TRBV15 | NA | CATSRDAGINGYTF | TGTGCCACCAGCAGAGATGCAGGGATCAATGGCTACACCTTC
NA | TRBJ2-7 | TRBV7-3 | NA | CARGAYEQYF | TGTGCCAGAGGGGCCTACGAGCAGTACTTC
NA | TRBJ1-1 | TRBV28 | NA | CASSLVWGTEAFF | TGTGCCAGCAGTTTGGTTTGGGGCACTGAAGCTTTCTTT
NA | TRBJ1-1 | TRBV6-5 | once | CASRLSNTEAFF | TGTGCCAGCAGGTTATCGAACACTGAAGCTTTCTTT
NA | TRBJ1-2 | TRBV5-6 | once | CASSLRRQTLNYGYTF | TGTGCCAGCAGCTTGCGCCGACAGACCCTTAACTATGGCTACACCTTC
TRBD1 | TRBJ2-1 | TRBV28 | NA | CASSLHPGQYEQFF | TGTGCCAGCAGTTTACACCCGGGACAGTATGAACAGTTCTTC
NA | TRBJ2-1 | TRBV13 | NA | CASSGWQGRTEQFF | TGTGCCAGCAGTGGCTGGCAGGGAAGGACTGAGCAGTTCTTC
NA | TRBJ2-6 | TRBV4-1 | few | CASSQEEGSGANVLTF | TGCGCCAGCAGCCAAGAGGAGGGCTCTGGGGCCAACGTCCTGACTTTC
TRBD1 | TRBJ2-2 | TRBV4-3 | few | CASSQDPGGEGGELFF | TGCGCCAGCAGCCAAGATCCAGGGGGTGAGGGCGGGGAGCTGTTTTTT
NA | TRBJ1-1 | TRBV5-4 | NA | CASSLGSRRNTEAFF | TGTGCCAGCAGCTTAGGGTCCCGTCGGAACACTGAAGCTTTCTTT
TRBD1 | TRBJ1-6 | TRBV15 | NA | CATSFLLDRSNSPLHF | TGTGCCACCAGCTTCTTATTGGACAGGTCGAATTCACCCCTCCACTTT
NA | TRBJ1-2 | TRBV19 | NA | CASSLALAAGYGYTF | TGTGCCAGTAGTTTGGCACTGGCAGCTGGCTATGGCTACACCTTC
NA | TRBJ2-1 | TRBV28 | NA | CASSFWGNEQFF | TGTGCCAGCAGTTTTTGGGGTAATGAGCAGTTCTTC
NA | TRBJ1-1 | TRBV2 | few | CASSEVLVGTEAFF | TGTGCCAGCAGTGAAGTTCTCGTGGGGACTGAAGCTTTCTTT
TRBD2 | TRBJ2-1 | TRBV5-5 | NA | CASSPASLAGGAEQFF | TGTGCCAGCAGCCCAGCTAGCCTAGCGGGAGGGGCTGAGCAGTTCTTC
NA | TRBJ2-7 | TRBV5-8 | NA | CASSFNEQYF | TGTGCCAGCAGCTTCAACGAGCAGTACTTC
NA | TRBJ1-5 | TRBV2 | NA | CASSEDDRGNQPQHF | TGTGCCAGCAGTGAAGATGACCGGGGCAATCAGCCCCAGCATTTT
TRBD2 | TRBJ2-1 | TRBV30 | NA | CAWSVSGRRGFF | TGTGCCTGGAGTGTTAGCGGGAGGAGGGGGTTCTTC
NA | TRBJ2-1 | TRBV19 | NA | CASSNNPTGRRDNEQFF | TGTGCCAGTAGTAACAATCCCACAGGCCGGAGGGACAATGAGCAGTTCTTC
NA | TRBJ2-7 | TRBV12-2 | NA | CASRLARGTGTYEQYF | TGTGCAAGTCGCTTAGCGCGGGGGACAGGGACCTACGAGCAGTACTTC
TRBD2 | TRBJ2-3 | TRBV6-4 | NA | CASSETSGATDTQYF | TGTGCCAGCAGTGAGACTAGCGGAGCCACAGATACGCAGTATTTT
NA | TRBJ2-3 | TRBV19 | NA | CASSKSETDTQYF | TGTGCCAGTAGTAAGTCAGAAACAGATACGCAGTATTTT
TRBD2 | TRBJ2-1 | TRBV27 | NA | CASSYAGGVEQFF | TGTGCCAGCAGTTATGCGGGAGGGGTTGAGCAGTTCTTC
NA | TRBJ1-1 | TRBV6-1 | once | CASSRRVNTEAFF | TGTGCCAGCAGTCGGCGGGTGAACACTGAAGCTTTCTTT
NA | TRBJ2-3 | TRBV6-1 | NA | CASSEQRSDTDTQYF | TGTGCCAGCAGTGAACAGAGGAGCGACACAGATACGCAGTATTTT
TRBD2 | TRBJ2-7 | TRBV9 | NA | CASSPGLADSYEQYF | TGTGCCAGCAGCCCGGGACTAGCGGACTCCTACGAGCAGTACTTC
NA | TRBJ2-7 | TRBV21-1 | NA | CASSYARVGYEQYF | TGTGCCAGCAGCTATGCTCGCGTAGGCTACGAGCAGTACTTC
NA | TRBJ1-1 | TRBV5-1 | NA | CASSRLSRVLWNTEAFF | TGCGCCAGCAGTAGATTGTCCAGGGTCCTATGGAACACTGAAGCTTTCTTT
NA | TRBJ1-5 | TRBV6-6 | NA | CASSYYSNQPQHF | TGTGCCAGCAGTTACTACAGCAATCAGCCCCAGCATTTT
TRBD1 | TRBJ1-5 | TRBV19 | NA | CASSIGNRGVNQPQHF | TGTGCCAGTAGTATAGGAAACAGGGGAGTCAATCAGCCCCAGCATTTT
NA | TRBJ1-2 | TRBV27 | few | CASSPRGAFYGYTF | TGTGCCAGCAGTCCCAGGGGCGCATTCTATGGCTACACCTTC
NA | TRBJ2-5 | TRBV7-3 | NA | CASSPTGGETQYF | TGTGCCAGCAGCCCTACCGGGGGAGAGACCCAGTACTTC
NA | TRBJ1-2 | TRBV4-3 | NA | CASSQFQLPQYGYTF | TGCGCCAGCAGCCAATTCCAGTTGCCCCAATATGGCTACACCTTC
NA | TRBJ1-1 | TRBV7-6 | NA | CASSLALQVTEAFF | TGTGCCAGCAGCTTAGCGCTACAGGTCACTGAAGCTTTCTTT